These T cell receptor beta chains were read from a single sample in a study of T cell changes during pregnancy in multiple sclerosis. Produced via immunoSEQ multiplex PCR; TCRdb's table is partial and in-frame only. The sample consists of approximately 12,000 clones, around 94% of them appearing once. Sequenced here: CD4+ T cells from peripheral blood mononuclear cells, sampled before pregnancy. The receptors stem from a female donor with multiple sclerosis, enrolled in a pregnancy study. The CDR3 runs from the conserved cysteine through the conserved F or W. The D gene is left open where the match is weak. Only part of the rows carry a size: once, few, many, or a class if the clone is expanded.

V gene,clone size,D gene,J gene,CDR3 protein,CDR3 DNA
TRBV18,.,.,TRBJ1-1,CASSDSMNTEAFF,TGTGCCAGCTCGGACAGCATGAACACTGAAGCTTTCTTT
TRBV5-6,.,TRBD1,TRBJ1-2,CASSPDRSSNYGYTF,TGTGCCAGCAGCCCGGACAGGTCTTCGAACTATGGCTACACCTTC
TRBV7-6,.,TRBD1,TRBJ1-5,CASSQGCRGSNQPQHF,TGTGCCAGCAGCCAGGGGTGCAGGGGGAGCAATCAGCCCCAGCATTTT
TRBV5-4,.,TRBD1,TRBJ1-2,CASSLAGQGGYGYTF,TGTGCCAGCAGCTTGGCTGGACAGGGAGGCTATGGCTACACCTTC
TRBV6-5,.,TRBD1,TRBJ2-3,CASSNRGFTDTQYF,TGTGCCAGCAGTAACAGGGGATTTACGGATACGCAGTATTTT
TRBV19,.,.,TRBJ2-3,CASSIGRTTKTTDTQYF,TGTGCCAGTAGTATAGGTCGGACTACCAAAACCACAGATACGCAGTATTTT
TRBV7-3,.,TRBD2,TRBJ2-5,CASSPTGGPETQYF,TGTGCCAGCAGCCCGACGGGGGGGCCAGAGACCCAGTACTTC
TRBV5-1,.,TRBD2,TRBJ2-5,CASSLGTSGAETQYF,TGCGCCAGCAGCTTGGGGACTAGCGGGGCGGAGACCCAGTACTTC
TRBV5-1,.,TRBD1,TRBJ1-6,CASSWADREASPLHF,TGCGCCAGCAGCTGGGCCGACAGGGAGGCTTCACCCCTCCACTTT
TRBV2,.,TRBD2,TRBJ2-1,CASSTDGEGNEQFF,TGTGCCAGCAGCACCGACGGGGAGGGCAATGAGCAGTTCTTC
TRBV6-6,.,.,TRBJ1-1,CASSPTGKNTEAFF,TGTGCCAGCAGTCCAACCGGGAAGAACACTGAAGCTTTCTTT
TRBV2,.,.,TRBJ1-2,CASNGQTSAGQGYTF,TGTGCCAGCAATGGACAGACCAGCGCCGGGCAGGGCTACACCTTC
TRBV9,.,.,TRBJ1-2,CASSVGENFYGYTF,TGTGCCAGCAGCGTAGGGGAGAACTTCTATGGCTACACCTTC
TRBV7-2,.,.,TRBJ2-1,CASSLAGAVTNEQFF,TGTGCCAGCAGCTTAGCGGGGGCCGTTACAAATGAGCAGTTCTTC
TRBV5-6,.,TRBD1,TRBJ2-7,CASSLRGPDLF,TGTGCCAGCAGCCTCAGGGGGCCCGACCTCTTC
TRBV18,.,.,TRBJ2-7,CASSTRGSSYEQYF,TGTGCCAGCTCTACCCGAGGGAGCTCCTACGAGCAGTACTTC
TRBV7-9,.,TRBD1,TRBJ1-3,CASSTRTEFRGRAGNTIYF,TGTGCCAGCAGCACGAGAACCGAGTTCAGGGGGCGCGCTGGAAACACCATATATTTT
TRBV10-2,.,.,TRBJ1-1,CASIKSYGSGNTEAFF,TGCGCCAGCATCAAGTCATACGGCAGCGGGAACACTGAAGCTTTCTTT
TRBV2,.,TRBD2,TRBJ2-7,CASNPGLAAQQYF,TGTGCCAGCAACCCGGGACTAGCGGCCCAGCAGTACTTC
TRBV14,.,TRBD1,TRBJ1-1,CASSPDRGRMAFF,TGTGCCAGCAGCCCGGACAGGGGGCGAATGGCTTTCTTT
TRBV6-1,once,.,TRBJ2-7,CAVWGRVSEQYF,TGTGCCGTCTGGGGGCGGGTAAGCGAGCAGTACTTC
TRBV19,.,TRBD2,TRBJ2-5,CASSTSLDSGLAGMETQYF,TGTGCCAGTAGTACCAGCTTGGACTCCGGACTAGCGGGGATGGAGACCCAGTACTTC
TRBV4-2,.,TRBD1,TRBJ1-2,CASSQVGQARGNYGYTF,TGTGCCAGCAGCCAAGTGGGACAGGCCAGGGGAAACTATGGCTACACCTTC
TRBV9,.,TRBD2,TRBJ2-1,CASSVASSGGEEQFF,TGTGCCAGCAGCGTAGCGTCTAGCGGGGGTGAAGAGCAGTTCTTC
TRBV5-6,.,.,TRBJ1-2,CASSLLAVPHNYGYTF,TGTGCCAGCAGCTTGCTGGCAGTGCCTCATAACTATGGCTACACCTTC
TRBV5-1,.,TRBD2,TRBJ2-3,CASNLLGLAGGSSTDTQYF,TGCGCCAGCAACCTCCTAGGACTAGCGGGGGGCTCAAGCACAGATACGCAGTATTTT
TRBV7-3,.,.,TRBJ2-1,CASNRFGGHSYNEQFF,TGTGCCAGCAATCGCTTCGGGGGGCATTCCTACAATGAGCAGTTCTTC
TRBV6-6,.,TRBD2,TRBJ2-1,CASSSRLAGGNNEQFF,TGTGCCAGCAGTTCCAGACTAGCGGGGGGGAACAATGAGCAGTTCTTC
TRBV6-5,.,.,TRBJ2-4,CASSQRAVAKNIQYF,TGTGCCAGCAGTCAGCGGGCGGTAGCCAAAAACATTCAGTACTTC
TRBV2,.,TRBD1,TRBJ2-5,CASSSDRGEAETQYF,TGTGCCAGCAGTTCAGACAGGGGAGAAGCAGAGACCCAGTACTTC
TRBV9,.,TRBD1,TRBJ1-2,CASSVQTGLFNYGYTF,TGTGCCAGCAGCGTACAGACAGGGCTCTTTAACTATGGCTACACCTTC
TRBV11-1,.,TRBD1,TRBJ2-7,CASSLDRGSYEQYF,TGTGCCAGCAGCTTAGACAGGGGATCCTACGAGCAGTACTTC
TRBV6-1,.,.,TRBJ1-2,CASSEAGQGFGYTF,TGTGCCAGCAGTGAAGCAGGCCAGGGGTTTGGCTACACCTTC
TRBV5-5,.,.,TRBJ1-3,CASSYPPGQPGNTIYF,TGTGCCAGCAGCTATCCCCCGGGACAACCCGGAAACACCATATATTTT
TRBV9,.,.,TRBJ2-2,CASSYRSTGELFF,TGTGCCAGTTCTTATCGGTCCACCGGGGAGCTGTTTTTT
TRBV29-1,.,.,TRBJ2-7,CSVGGTTYEQYF,TGCAGCGTAGGGGGTACGACCTACGAGCAGTACTTC
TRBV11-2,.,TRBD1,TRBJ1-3,CASSLSGTANWGPGNTIYF,TGTGCCAGCAGCCTCTCCGGGACAGCTAATTGGGGGCCTGGAAACACCATATATTTT
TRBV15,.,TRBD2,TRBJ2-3,CATSRAGGGGTDTQYF,TGTGCCACCAGCAGAGCTGGCGGGGGGGGAACAGATACGCAGTATTTT
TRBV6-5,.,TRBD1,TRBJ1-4,CASRAGGRNEKLFF,TGTGCCAGCAGGGCAGGGGGGAGGAATGAAAAACTGTTTTTT
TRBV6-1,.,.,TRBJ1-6,CASSDNDSLLNSPLHF,TGTGCCAGCAGTGACAACGACAGCCTCTTAAATTCACCCCTCCACTTT
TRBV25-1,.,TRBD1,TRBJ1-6,CASRIGTAYNSPLHF,TGTGCCAGCAGGATCGGGACAGCCTATAATTCACCCCTCCACTTT
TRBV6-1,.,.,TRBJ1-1,CATAIWGGTEAFF,TGTGCCACCGCGATATGGGGGGGCACTGAAGCTTTCTTT
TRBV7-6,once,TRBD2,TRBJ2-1,CASRAGGPYNEQFF,TGTGCCAGTAGAGCGGGGGGGCCGTACAATGAGCAGTTCTTC
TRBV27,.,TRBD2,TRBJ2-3,CASTLIGERGTTDTQYF,TGTGCCAGCACCCTGATTGGGGAGCGGGGGACTACAGATACGCAGTATTTT
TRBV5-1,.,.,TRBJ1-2,CASSLATGTQGYGYTF,TGCGCCAGCAGCTTGGCCACAGGGACGCAGGGCTATGGCTACACCTTC
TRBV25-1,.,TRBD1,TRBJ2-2,CASSEDRGGRELFF,TGTGCCAGCAGTGAGGACAGGGGGGGGCGGGAGCTGTTTTTT
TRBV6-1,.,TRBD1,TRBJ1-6,CASTRGQGFSPLHF,TGTGCCAGCACCAGAGGACAGGGTTTTTCACCCCTCCACTTT
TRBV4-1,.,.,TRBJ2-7,CASSPLVAGLSYEQYF,TGCGCCAGCAGCCCACTGGTCGCAGGACTCTCCTACGAGCAGTACTTC
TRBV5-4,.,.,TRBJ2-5,CASSQPSSRQETQYF,TGTGCCAGCAGCCAGCCCTCTAGCAGACAAGAGACCCAGTACTTC
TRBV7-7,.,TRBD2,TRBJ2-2,CASSPAGGITNTGELFF,TGTGCTAGCAGCCCAGCGGGGGGGATAACCAACACCGGGGAGCTGTTTTTT
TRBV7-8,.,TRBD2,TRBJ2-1,CASSLTWGLAGGQLDNEQFF,TGTGCCAGCAGCTTAACGTGGGGACTAGCGGGGGGGCAATTGGACAATGAGCAGTTCTTC
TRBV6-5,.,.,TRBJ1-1,CASNRRHGVNTEAFF,TGTGCCAGCAATCGTCGCCACGGAGTGAACACTGAAGCTTTCTTT
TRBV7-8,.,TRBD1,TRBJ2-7,CASSLGPGGQYEQYF,TGTGCCAGCAGCTTAGGGCCAGGGGGCCAGTACGAGCAGTACTTC
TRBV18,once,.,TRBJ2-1,CASSPWYDTRSYNEQFF,TGTGCCAGCTCACCCTGGTACGACACTCGCTCCTACAATGAGCAGTTCTTC
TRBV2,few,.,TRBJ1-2,CASSERTTGTAGYTF,TGTGCCAGCAGTGAACGTACTACAGGGACGGCGGGCTACACCTTC
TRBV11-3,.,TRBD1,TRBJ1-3,CASSLGTGAGNTIYF,TGTGCCAGCAGCCTCGGGACAGGGGCTGGAAACACCATATATTTT
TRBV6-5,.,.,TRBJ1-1,CASRGVWAEAFF,TGTGCCAGCAGAGGGGTTTGGGCTGAAGCTTTCTTT
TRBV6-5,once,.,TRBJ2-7,CASSYSTGLEDEQYF,TGTGCCAGCAGTTACTCGACAGGATTAGAGGACGAGCAGTACTTC
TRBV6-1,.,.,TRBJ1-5,CASSEQGKEPQHF,TGTGCCAGCAGTGAGCAGGGGAAGGAGCCCCAGCATTTT